This is a list of T cell receptor beta chains from one sample in a study of identical twins. TCRdb processed the 5' RACE reads anew with MiXCR; each CDR3 protein has one entry. Here the sample spans 500,000 to 600,000 distinct CDR3 sequences, less than 25% being singletons. This same sample was also part of a study on T cells expressing NK-cell markers.

The sequenced material came from CD4+ T cells sorted from blood. These receptors were taken from a woman aged 18-29 years in good health. CDR3s include the opening cysteine and the closing phenylalanine or tryptophan. A D gene is named only where the DNA matches it firmly. The size field is filled for only some rows; it gives once, few, many or a size class.

v_gene: TRBV20-1
j_gene: TRBJ2-1
d_gene: .
abundance: .
CDR3aa: CSAQRASIYNEQFF
CDR3nt: TGCAGTGCTCAGCGGGCCAGTATATACAATGAGCAGTTCTTC

v_gene: TRBV18
j_gene: TRBJ2-7
d_gene: TRBD2
abundance: .
CDR3aa: CASSVRISGLAGDEQYF
CDR3nt: TGTGCCAGCTCAGTGAGGATAAGCGGACTAGCGGGAGACGAGCAGTACTTC

v_gene: TRBV7-2
j_gene: TRBJ2-3
d_gene: .
abundance: .
CDR3aa: CASTSGVITDTQYF
CDR3nt: TGTGCCAGCACCTCGGGAGTGATCACAGATACGCAGTATTTT

v_gene: TRBV4-3
j_gene: TRBJ1-3
d_gene: .
abundance: few
CDR3aa: CASSQDSRNTIYF
CDR3nt: TGCGCCAGCAGCCAAGATTCAAGAAACACCATATATTTT

v_gene: TRBV10-3
j_gene: TRBJ2-5
d_gene: TRBD1
abundance: .
CDR3aa: CAIRNGTGGETQYF
CDR3nt: TGTGCCATCAGGAACGGGACAGGCGGGGAGACCCAGTACTTC

v_gene: TRBV29-1
j_gene: TRBJ2-7
d_gene: TRBD2
abundance: few
CDR3aa: CSAGLAGNYYEQYF
CDR3nt: TGCAGCGCCGGACTAGCGGGTAACTACTACGAGCAGTACTTC

v_gene: TRBV6-1
j_gene: TRBJ2-1
d_gene: .
abundance: few
CDR3aa: CASSEELHNEQFF
CDR3nt: TGTGCCAGCAGTGAAGAGCTTCACAATGAGCAGTTCTTC

v_gene: TRBV6-2/TRBV6-3
j_gene: TRBJ2-1
d_gene: .
abundance: many
CDR3aa: CASSYSPARYRDNEQFF
CDR3nt: TGTGCCAGCAGTTACTCCCCCGCCCGATACCGGGACAATGAGCAGTTCTTC

v_gene: TRBV29-1
j_gene: TRBJ1-1
d_gene: .
abundance: many
CDR3aa: CSVRTDVTEAFF
CDR3nt: TGCAGCGTGAGAACCGACGTCACTGAAGCTTTCTTT

v_gene: TRBV5-1
j_gene: TRBJ2-5
d_gene: .
abundance: few
CDR3aa: CASSGAGRQETQYF
CDR3nt: TGCGCCAGCAGTGGGGCAGGCAGACAAGAGACCCAGTACTTC

v_gene: TRBV12-3/TRBV12-4
j_gene: TRBJ2-7
d_gene: TRBD1
abundance: few
CDR3aa: CASSARQGKQYF
CDR3nt: TGTGCCAGCAGTGCCCGACAGGGGAAGCAGTACTTC

v_gene: TRBV7-9
j_gene: TRBJ1-1
d_gene: TRBD1
abundance: many
CDR3aa: CASSPHLGQAEAFF
CDR3nt: TGTGCCAGCAGCCCACACCTAGGACAGGCGGAAGCTTTCTTT

v_gene: TRBV18
j_gene: TRBJ2-7
d_gene: .
abundance: few
CDR3aa: CASSPQELNEQYF
CDR3nt: TGTGCCAGCTCACCACAGGAGCTAAACGAGCAGTACTTC

v_gene: TRBV20-1
j_gene: TRBJ2-1
d_gene: TRBD2
abundance: many
CDR3aa: CSARGRLAGHNEQFF
CDR3nt: TGCAGTGCTAGAGGGAGGCTAGCGGGGCACAATGAGCAGTTCTTC

v_gene: TRBV16
j_gene: TRBJ1-1
d_gene: .
abundance: .
CDR3aa: CASSQGVNTEAFF
CDR3nt: TGTGCCAGCAGCCAAGGGGTGAACACTGAAGCTTTCTTT

v_gene: TRBV20-1
j_gene: TRBJ2-5
d_gene: TRBD2
abundance: .
CDR3aa: CSARDPTSGGRQETQYF
CDR3nt: TGCAGTGCTAGGGACCCTACTAGCGGGGGAAGGCAAGAGACCCAGTACTTC

v_gene: TRBV5-1
j_gene: TRBJ2-1
d_gene: .
abundance: .
CDR3aa: CASSLREHSYNEQFF
CDR3nt: TGCGCCAGCAGCTTGAGAGAGCACTCCTACAATGAGCAGTTCTTC

v_gene: TRBV5-4
j_gene: TRBJ2-2
d_gene: .
abundance: .
CDR3aa: CASSLPQRGTGELFF
CDR3nt: TGTGCCAGCAGCTTACCCCAGAGGGGGACCGGGGAGCTGTTTTTT

v_gene: TRBV6-5
j_gene: TRBJ1-2
d_gene: .
abundance: few
CDR3aa: CASSSGHRVGYGYTF
CDR3nt: TGTGCCAGCAGTTCCGGGCACAGGGTAGGCTATGGCTACACCTTC

v_gene: TRBV15
j_gene: TRBJ1-1
d_gene: .
abundance: many
CDR3aa: CATSRGPLEVEAFF
CDR3nt: TGTGCCACCAGCAGAGGACCCCTTGAGGTAGAAGCTTTCTTT

v_gene: TRBV7-9
j_gene: TRBJ2-1
d_gene: TRBD2
abundance: few
CDR3aa: CASRRLAGTYNEQFF
CDR3nt: TGTGCCAGCAGAAGACTAGCGGGAACCTACAATGAGCAGTTCTTC

v_gene: TRBV12-3/TRBV12-4
j_gene: TRBJ2-2
d_gene: .
abundance: few
CDR3aa: CASSSWMTGELFF
CDR3nt: TGTGCCAGCAGTTCCTGGATGACCGGGGAGCTGTTTTTT

v_gene: TRBV7-9
j_gene: TRBJ2-1
d_gene: .
abundance: .
CDR3aa: CASSPFGPSSYNEQFF
CDR3nt: TGTGCCAGCAGCCCGTTTGGGCCGAGCTCCTACAATGAGCAGTTCTTC

v_gene: TRBV20-1
j_gene: TRBJ2-7
d_gene: TRBD1
abundance: .
CDR3aa: CSATHHRGREQYF
CDR3nt: TGCAGTGCTACCCACCACAGGGGGCGGGAGCAGTACTTC